The entry that follows covers one TCR beta chain sequence. This clone was picked up many times. It has no known antigen specificity. Per-base quality was not reported, and no clone a single base away is much larger than it. This sample was taken from a study of beta chain features in type 1 diabetes (dated by TCRdb to the late 2010s). Context from the whole study: No differences in mean age, gender distribution, total cell number or subset yield were found between patients and healthy donors. A total of 85 million to 140 million sorted cells were examined across all samples, and the number of cells per subset was strongly correlated with RNA yield. In the study, TCRB repertoires of sorted circulating CD4+ T cell subsets from recently diagnosed type 1 diabetes patients were compared with those of matched healthy donors. Naive and central memory subsets were obtained from all 30 or so donors, but regulatory and stem cell-like memory subsets were isolated from only 8 patients and roughly eight healthy donors. Paper-wide results and their limitations: Naive, central memory and regulatory TCRB repertoires appeared more similar among patients than among healthy donors. Fewer insertions and more nucleotide deletions at VDJ recombination sites were observed in patients with type 1 diabetes, implying thymic rearrangement abnormalities. HLA sub-analyses involved small numbers of individuals, so any influence of HLA type on TCRB rearrangement remained unresolved. A moderate but significant shortening of TCRB CDR3 length was observed in type 1 diabetes patients in all four CD4+ subsets. Shorter templates might have been favored by PCR, but patient and control samples were amplified and corrected together, so both groups would have been affected equally by any skew. Sequencing cDNA rather than genomic DNA could over-represent highly expressing activated cells, although activation and CD3 levels did not differ between groups.

According to the germline V gene, CDR1 reads SGHTA and CDR2 reads FQGNSA. The CDR3 spans 16 residues, from the cysteine through the phenylalanine. Left in the record is the CDR3 DNA by itself, 48 bases read in frame from the first base. V ends up 6 bases short and J 0 bases short, with an unmatched junction base count of 8. All of the isolated RNA was reverse transcribed with the High Capacity cDNA Reverse Transcription Kit, so expressed TCRB transcripts were sequenced. Deep immunoSEQ sequencing was performed on naive, central memory and regulatory T cell samples, with an average of roughly 3.3 million total reads per sample. Sorted cells were lysed in RLT buffer, and RNA was extracted using DNase-treated RNeasy Micro or Mini kits according to cell number. To prevent cross-contamination, every cell subset was processed on its own, while patient and healthy donor samples were processed together. The immunoSEQ multiplex PCR was used to amplify TCRB sequences from cDNA, generating 87-bp fragments that spanned the CDR3 region. The amplicons were sequenced using the Illumina HiSeq platform. As for how the authors treated the data: Synthetic template baselines were used to correct PCR bias computationally, reads within Hamming distance 2 were collapsed, and singletons that could not be merged were discarded. Reads were aligned to IMGT to assign V, D and J genes, CDR3 length, and insertions or deletions at six rearrangement sites. Clonotype counts were normalized to sorted cell number within each subset before computing true diversity and Gini coefficients with the tcR R package. Repertoire sharing was quantified using the overlap coefficient calculated on TCRB nucleotide sequences. This immuneACCESS table, as held by TCRdb, lists in-frame sequences with V and J called but not all clones. Of the missing ones, under half trace to an unresolved V gene in checked studies; the others have no known cause. The V and J calls and the clone size are those of that table, but D and trimming were determined from the DNA. The sample yields some 300,000 clones; 7% to 9% were counted once. The ten largest clones capture approximately 0.99% of the sample.

Each donor gave one peripheral blood draw, averaging roughly 0.11 L, which was collected into heparinised tubes. A BD FACSAria II and a panel including CD45RO, CCR7, CD25, CD127, CD95 and CD27 were used to sort naive, central memory, regulatory and stem cell-like memory CD4+ T cells. Purity was above 95% for every sorted population. PBMCs were isolated right away by Lymphoprep density gradient centrifugation and were stained directly, without culture. Samples were stained and sorted in pairs, with one healthy donor and one patient per experiment, so that batch effects were minimized. Recombination connected TRBV7-2 to TRBJ2-4, and 7 junctional nucleotides match TRBD2. The receptor was isolated from a woman aged 18-30 years in good health. Sequences were obtained from central memory CD4+ T cells from blood. CDR3 protein: CASSTQGLLAKNIQYF. The base sequence is TGTGCCAGCAGTACCCAGGGACTACTAGCCAAAAACATTCAGTACTTC.